This T cell receptor (beta chain) is from a study of T cell responses to AZD1222 COVID-19 vaccine. Study details: It was second doses at about 4 or about 12 weeks that were pooled.

Study-wide results and limits: Spike-specific TCR breadth and depth went up after people got two AZD1222 doses. In all cases, repertoires were sampled only after the peak T cell response. Donors, mostly white British, included more females; clonal diversity was possibly underestimated.

Comment on this clone: Its antigen is still unknown.

TCRdb's copy holds only in-frame clones and misses some; the assay was immunoSEQ multiplex PCR. The data show roughly 120,000 clones, with roughly 88% seen just once and less than 10% held by the top ten. V was shortened by 5 bases and J by 7 bases, with 14 bases between the two germline ends. Germline CDR1 reads LNHDA; CDR2 reads SQIVND (reference sequence). CDR3 size: 14 residues. The clonotype originates from an adult in good health. V is TRBV19 and J is TRBJ1-4, with D hard to call. The specimen was peripheral blood, collected on day 0 of AZD1222 vaccination. The CDR3 spells CASSVSVGGEKLFF. The CDR3 nucleotides read TGTGCCAGTAGTGTTTCGGTTGGCGGTGAAAAACTGTTTTTT.